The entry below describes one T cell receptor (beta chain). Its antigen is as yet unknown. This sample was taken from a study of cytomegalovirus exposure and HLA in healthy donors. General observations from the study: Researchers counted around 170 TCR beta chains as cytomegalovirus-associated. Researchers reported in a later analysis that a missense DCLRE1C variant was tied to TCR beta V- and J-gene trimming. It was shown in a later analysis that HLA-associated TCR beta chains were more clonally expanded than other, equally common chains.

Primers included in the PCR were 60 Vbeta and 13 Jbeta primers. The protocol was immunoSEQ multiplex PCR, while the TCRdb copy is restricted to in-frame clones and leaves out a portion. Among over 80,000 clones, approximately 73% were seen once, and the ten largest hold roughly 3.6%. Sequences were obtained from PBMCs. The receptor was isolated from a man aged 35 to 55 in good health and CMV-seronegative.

The CDR3 is CAGRLAGDSYEQYF. The CDR3 DNA reads TGTGCCGGCCGACTAGCGGGGGACTCCTACGAGCAGTACTTC. The genes are TRBV2 and TRBJ2-7; 12 bases are shared with TRBD2. This CDR3 has 14 residues. CDR1 is SNHLY and CDR2 is FYNNEI in the germline V gene. V dropped 11 bases and J dropped 0; count of bases not matched to a gene: 5.